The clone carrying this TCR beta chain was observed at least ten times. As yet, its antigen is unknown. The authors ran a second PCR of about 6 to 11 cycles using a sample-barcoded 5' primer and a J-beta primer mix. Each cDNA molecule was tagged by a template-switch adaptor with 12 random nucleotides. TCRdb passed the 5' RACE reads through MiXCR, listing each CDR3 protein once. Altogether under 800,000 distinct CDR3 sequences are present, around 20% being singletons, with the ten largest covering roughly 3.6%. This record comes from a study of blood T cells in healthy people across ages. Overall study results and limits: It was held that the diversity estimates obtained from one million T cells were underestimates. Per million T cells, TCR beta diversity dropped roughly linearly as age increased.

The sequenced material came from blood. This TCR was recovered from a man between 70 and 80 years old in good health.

The CDR3: CASSAFGGNNEQFF. CDR3 DNA: TGTGCCAGCAGCGCCTTTGGGGGGAACAATGAGCAGTTCTTC. The chain links TRBV9 to TRBJ2-1, with D possibly being TRBD2 (6 bases). CDR1 and CDR2 (germline): SGDLS, YYNGEE. Trimming took off 3 bases at V and 5 bases at J, with 12 bases between the two ends. There are 14 residues in the CDR3.